These 26 T cell receptor beta chains share one sample of origin, sequenced in a study of blood T cell repertoires in COVID-19. Sequencing used immunoSEQ multiplex PCR; TCRdb keeps in-frame clones, though not all of them. This table has approximately 400,000 clones, around 89% appearing once. The sample was PBMCs or T cells enriched from blood (not recorded which). These receptors all come from a woman between 18 and 29 years old who had recovered from COVID-19.

The J gene is TRBJ1-5, the V gene TRBV4-2; D is ambiguous. The germline gives CDR1 LGHNA, CDR2 YNFKEQ. With 1 base removed from V and 2 bases from J, the gap between germline ends came to 9 bases. There are 15 residues in the CDR3. CDR3: CASSQAGIGNQPQHF. The CDR3 DNA is TGTGCCAGCAGCCAAGCGGGTATTGGCAATCAGCCCCAGCATTTT.

This chain connects TRBV5-1 to TRBJ2-3; weak D call: TRBD1 (5 bases). CDR3 length: 16 amino acids. CDR1 SGHRS and CDR2 YFSETQ come from the germline V gene. V lost 0 bases, J lost 0 bases, and 11 bases lay in between. This chain's CDR3 is CASSLARATSTDTQYF. CDR3 nucleotide sequence: TGCGCCAGCAGCTTGGCCAGGGCCACTAGCACAGATACGCAGTATTTT.

The chain has TRBV4-1 and TRBJ2-5, with 7 bases matching TRBD2. Germline CDR1 is MGHRA and CDR2 is YSYEKL. CDR3 length equals 15 residues. The V segment lost 5 bases and the J segment 2 bases; nucleotides outside the gene matches: 8. CDR3: CASSISGALQETQYF. The CDR3 region has the DNA TGCGCCAGCAGCATAAGCGGGGCACTACAAGAGACCCAGTACTTC.

This clone showed up just a few times. The rearrangement links TRBV20-1 to TRBJ1-2; 8 positions match TRBD1. This CDR3 region has 14 residues. After removal of 3 bases from V and 2 bases from J, the junction contained 5 bases not matched to a gene. In germline, CDR1 is DFQATT, CDR2 SNEGSKA (reference sequence). The CDR3 DNA is TGCAGTGCTAGTCCTCACAGGGGGAACTATGGCTACACCTTC. Its translation: CSASPHRGNYGYTF.

V gene TRBV6-2 or TRBV6-3 combines with J gene TRBJ2-7, with TRBD1 matching over 10 bases. V lost 5 bases and J lost 3; bases outside the gene matches: 13. CDR1 and CDR2 (germline): MNHEY, SVGEGT. The CDR3 loop spans 17 amino acids. The CDR3 DNA reads TGTGCCAGCAGTGATCTTGGACAGGGGGATAAGGACTACGAGCAGTACTTC. Translating it yields CASSDLGQGDKDYEQYF.

The chain has TRBV6-6 and TRBJ1-1; possibly TRBD1 for D (6 bases). There are 13 residues in the CDR3. Looked up from germline, CDR1 is MNHNY and CDR2 is SVGAGI (reference sequence). The V and J ends lost 7 bases and 6 bases respectively, with 15 bases between them. The CDR3 DNA reads as TGTGCCAGCAATCCACAGGGAGTCTCTGAAGCTTTCTTT. Its protein product is CASNPQGVSEAFF.

V gene TRBV14 combines with J gene TRBJ1-3; 7 positions agree with TRBD1. The CDR3 is made up of 16 amino acids. V shed 4 bases, J shed 0 bases, and the junction held 6 bases outside the gene matches. Germline CDR1 SGHDN, CDR2 FVKESK. CDR3 DNA sequence: TGTGCCAGCAGCCGTTGGACAGGCATCTCTGGAAACACCATATATTTT. This codes for CASSRWTGISGNTIYF.

The chain has TRBV11-2 and TRBJ1-2; perhaps TRBD1 as D (6 bases). The V and J ends lost 4 bases and 8 bases respectively, with 20 bases between them. CDR3 length: 15 amino acids. Germline V gene lookup returns CDR1 SGHAT and CDR2 FQNNGV. The CDR3 region is CASSSFRDTGEGYTF. The CDR3 bases are TGTGCCAGCAGCTCGTTTCGGGACACCGGGGAGGGCTACACCTTC.

This clone occurred once. For the CDR3, the DNA is TGCGCCAGCAGCCAAGCACGGGGGGCCTACGAGCAGTACTTC. This translates into CASSQARGAYEQYF. The V gene is TRBV4-3, the J gene TRBJ2-7; TRBD2 matches at 7 bases. The V and J ends lost 1 base and 2 bases, in that order; junction bases with no gene match: 2. Germline CDR1 LGHNA, CDR2 YSLEER. The CDR3 is 14 residues long.

The V call is TRBV6-5, the J call TRBJ2-7, with D perhaps TRBD1 (5 bases). The germline V gene has CDR1 MNHEY and CDR2 SVGAGI. The CDR3 has 11 residues. The V end was cut by 10 bases, the J end by 4 bases, with 11 bases between. The DNA of the CDR3 is TGTGCCACCCAACAGGCGTACGAGCAGTACTTC. Its protein is CATQQAYEQYF.

This rearrangement joins TRBV14 to TRBJ2-5, with TRBD2 as a possible D gene (6 bases). The CDR3 extends over 15 amino acids. Trimming left V 1 base short and J 2 bases short, with 11 bases between. CDR1 is SGHDN, CDR2 FVKESK, per germline. CDR3 amino acids: CASSQARGIQETQYF. The CDR3 nucleotides read TGTGCCAGCAGCCAAGCTCGGGGGATACAAGAGACCCAGTACTTC.

This chain joins TRBV15 and TRBJ2-5; possible D gene TRBD1, 5 bases. The CDR3 has 14 amino acids. Per the germline V gene, CDR1 is LNHNV and CDR2 is YYDKDF (reference sequence). V was cut by 5 bases and J by 4 bases, with 14 bases left in between. This chain's CDR3 is CATSRQSSGETQYF. The CDR3 region has the DNA TGTGCCACCAGCCGACAGAGTTCGGGAGAGACCCAGTACTTC.

The chain links TRBV4-2 to TRBJ1-3; D unclear. Trimming stripped 1 base from V and 10 bases from J, with 14 bases between. Per the germline V gene, CDR1 is LGHNA and CDR2 is YNFKEQ. This CDR3 region has 14 residues. The CDR3 DNA sequence: TGTGCCAGCAGCCAAGGTGGGCCGACAAATACCATATATTTT. Its protein product is CASSQGGPTNTIYF.

The CDR3 spells CASSLGTAFNEQFF. CDR3 in DNA: TGTGCCAGCAGCTTAGGGACAGCGTTCAATGAGCAGTTCTTC. The genes are TRBV7-6 and TRBJ2-1, with a possible D match to TRBD1 (6 bases). CDR1 SGHVS and CDR2 FNYEAQ come from the germline V gene. The CDR3 is 14 amino acids. The V end lost 1 base, the J end lost 6 bases, and 10 bases lay between the germline ends.

The CDR3 loop reads CASAPAGGYNEQFF. The CDR3 DNA follows: TGCGCCAGCGCTCCAGCGGGGGGCTACAATGAGCAGTTCTTC. The chain couples TRBV5-1 to TRBJ2-1; 9 nucleotides match TRBD2. Germline trimming cut 7 bases from V and 3 bases from J; bases unmatched to any gene: 5. The CDR3 is 14 residues long. In germline, CDR1 is SGHRS, CDR2 YFSETQ.

The chain couples TRBV2 to TRBJ1-1; a possible D gene is TRBD1 (5 bases). CDR1 SNHLY and CDR2 FYNNEI come from the germline V gene. The CDR3 runs to 14 residues. Trimming took off 4 bases at V and 0 bases at J, with 9 bases between the two ends. CDR3 nucleotides: TGTGCCAGCAGTGGGGGCACAATGAACACTGAAGCTTTCTTT. It yields the protein CASSGGTMNTEAFF.

The CDR3 DNA reads TGCGCCAGCAGCCAATCCGGGGGGGGAAGAACTGAAGCTTTCTTT. It encodes CASSQSGGGRTEAFF. The chain carries TRBV4-1 and TRBJ1-1, with D tentatively TRBD1 (5 bases). Deletions cut 2 bases from V and 5 bases from J, with 15 bases between. The germline CDR1 and CDR2 sequences are MGHRA and YSYEKL. CDR3 length: 15 amino acids.

The gene calls are TRBV27 and TRBJ2-6; 7 positions agree with TRBD1. The CDR3 runs 18 residues. V lost 3 bases and J lost 0; bases outside the gene matches: 8. Germline V lookup: CDR1 MNHEY, CDR2 SMNVEV (reference sequence). CDR3 residues: CASSFTGVGTSGANVLTF. The DNA of the CDR3 is TGTGCCAGCAGTTTCACAGGGGTGGGGACCTCTGGGGCCAACGTCCTGACTTTC.

The rearrangement links TRBV5-4 to TRBJ1-6; 7 bases are shared with TRBD1. CDR1 is SGHNT, CDR2 YYREEE, per germline (reference sequence). The CDR3 contains 14 residues. With V trimmed by 4 bases and J by 7 bases, 5 bases remained unmatched. The DNA of the CDR3 is TGTGCCAGCAGCGCAGACAGGGACAATTCACCCCTCCACTTT. Translated: CASSADRDNSPLHF. Together with reference TRBV5-4 and TRBJ1-6, the CDR3 gives the full variable domain: ETGVTQSPTHLIKTRGQQVTLRCSSQSGHNTVSWYQQALGQGPQFIFQYYREEENGRGNFPPRFSGLQFPNYSSELNVNALELDDSALYLCASSADRDNSPLHFGNGTRLTVT.

V and J are TRBV18 and TRBJ2-3, with D possibly TRBD2 on 7 matching bases. The length of the CDR3 is 18 residues. CDR1 and CDR2 from the germline V gene are KGHSH and LQKENI. The V end was cut by 5 bases, the J end by 4 bases, with 25 bases between. The CDR3 DNA follows: TGTGCCAGCTCATCCTCTTTGACAGGACTAGGGAGCGCAGATACGCAGTATTTT. It encodes CASSSSLTGLGSADTQYF.

As concerns this clone: This specimen includes other DNA sequences encoding the same CDR3. The chain links TRBV14 to TRBJ2-7; no definite D call. Germline assignment: CDR1 SGHDN and CDR2 FVKESK. V lost 3 bases to trimming and J lost 3 bases, with 3 bases between them. The CDR3 length is 11 residues. CDR3 in DNA: TGTGCCAGCAGCCAGTACTACGAGCAGTACTTC. Translating gives CASSQYYEQYF. Filled out from reference TRBV14 and TRBJ2-7, the complete variable domain reads EAGVTQFPSHSVIEKGQTVTLRCDPISGHDNLYWYRRVMGKEIKFLLHFVKESKQDESGMPNNRFLAERTGGTYSTLKVQPAELEDSGVYFCASSQYYEQYFGPGTRLTVT.

The genes are TRBV30 and TRBJ2-7; no firm D call. Germline CDR1 reads GTSNPN; CDR2 reads SVGIG (reference sequence). The CDR3 extends over 14 amino acids. Trimming left V 0 bases short and J 0 bases short, with 9 bases between. The CDR3 here is CAWSVSPISYEQYF. CDR3 bases: TGTGCCTGGAGTGTAAGCCCGATCTCCTACGAGCAGTACTTC.

This chain joins TRBV13 and TRBJ2-3, with TRBD1 matching 9 bases. The CDR3 has 15 amino acids. The germline V gene encodes CDR1 PRHDT and CDR2 FYEKMQ (reference sequence). The trim removed 0 bases at V and 5 bases at J, leaving 3 bases unmatched. This CDR3 is CASSLGTGGQDTQYF. The CDR3, as DNA: TGTGCCAGCAGCTTAGGTACAGGGGGCCAAGATACGCAGTATTTT.

The V gene is TRBV4-1, the J gene TRBJ1-3; 7 bases align to TRBD1. The CDR3 sequence is 17 residues long. The junction had 6 bases not matched to a gene; V was cut back by 1 base and J by 0 bases. Germline values: CDR1 MGHRA, CDR2 YSYEKL. This chain's CDR3 is CASSQGGQISSGNTIYF. The CDR3 bases are TGCGCCAGCAGCCAAGGGGGACAGATCTCCTCTGGAAACACCATATATTTT.

There are a few counts of this clone. J is TRBJ1-2 and V is TRBV27; no definite D call. This CDR3 comprises 14 residues. V lost 4 bases, J lost 6 bases, and 15 bases lay in between. Germline CDR1 reads MNHEY; CDR2 reads SMNVEV (reference sequence). CDR3 nucleotides: TGTGCCAGCAGTTCCGGGTTGGGTCTGGATGGCTACACCTTC. Translation: CASSSGLGLDGYTF.

The rearrangement links TRBV2 to TRBJ2-3; D unresolved. This CDR3 region has 11 residues. Trimming removed 6 bases from V and 5 bases from J, with 6 bases in between. From germline, CDR1 is SNHLY and CDR2 FYNNEI. The DNA of the CDR3 is TGTGCCAGCAGCAGGCAAGATACGCAGTATTTT. Protein product: CASSRQDTQYF.